A single sample gave rise to the 26 T cell receptor beta chains below, sequenced in a study of blood T cell repertoires in COVID-19 (TCRdb year 2020). Preparation of the library involved the immunoSEQ multiplex PCR assay. TCRdb provides this immuneACCESS table in a form limited to in-frame rearrangements. Some clones are lacking; in checked studies, under half of them reflect an unresolved V gene, and why the rest are absent is not known. This sample is represented by about 310,000 clones; around nine tenths of them were singletons. Of the sample, approximately 9.8% is held by the ten largest clones. The sequenced sample consisted of PBMCs or T cells enriched from blood (not recorded which). Every receptor here comes from a woman aged 40 to 49 who had recovered from COVID-19.

The chain couples TRBV5-1 to TRBJ2-2, with 9 nucleotides matching TRBD2. The CDR3 extends over 16 amino acids. Per germline, CDR1 SGHRS and CDR2 YFSETQ. After removal of 3 bases from V and 5 bases from J, the junction contained 8 bases not matched to a gene. The CDR3 loop is CASSSTGGGDTGELFF. The CDR3 nucleotides are TGCGCCAGCAGCTCCACCGGCGGGGGGGATACCGGGGAGCTGTTTTTT.

J is TRBJ2-1 and V is TRBV11-2; TRBD1 aligns across 8 bases. Trimming at V came to 5 bases and at J to 10 bases, leaving 10 bases not matched to a gene. The germline gives CDR1 SGHAT, CDR2 FQNNGV. This CDR3 is built from 14 residues. CDR3 DNA: TGTGCCAGCAGCCCTCGGACAGGGCTTGGGGAGCAGTTCTTC. Its protein product is CASSPRTGLGEQFF.

The V call is TRBV11-1, the J call TRBJ2-5, with TRBD2 matching 9 bases. V trimming: 4 bases; J trimming: 4 bases; junction bases outside the gene matches: 4. Germline CDR1 reads SGHAT; CDR2 reads FQDESV (reference sequence). The CDR3 runs to 14 residues. This chain's CDR3 is CASSSRGGRETQYF. The CDR3 DNA follows: TGTGCCAGCAGCTCGCGGGGGGGCCGAGAGACCCAGTACTTC.

This chain links TRBV5-4 with TRBJ2-1; possible D gene TRBD2, 6 bases. The CDR3 contains 14 residues. The V end was cut by 5 bases, the J end by 5 bases, with 14 bases between. Germline lookup yields CDR1 SGHNT and CDR2 YYREEE (reference sequence). The DNA for the CDR3 is TGTGCCAGCAGAGGCGGGGCTGACAACAATGAGCAGTTCTTC. It encodes CASRGGADNNEQFF.

A few counts support this clone. V is TRBV27 and J is TRBJ2-2, with 8 positions matching TRBD2. V dropped 5 bases and J dropped 6; count of bases not matched to a gene: 8. The CDR3 runs to 15 residues. The germline gives CDR1 MNHEY, CDR2 SMNVEV (reference sequence). The CDR3 spells CASSRGGAGAGELFF. The CDR3 coding sequence is TGTGCCAGCAGTCGGGGGGGGGCGGGCGCCGGGGAGCTGTTTTTT.

This rearrangement joins TRBV9 to TRBJ2-1, with D perhaps matching TRBD2 (6 bases). The CDR3 spans 15 residues. The germline CDR1 and CDR2 sequences are SGDLS and YYNGEE. V lost 2 bases, J lost 5 bases, and 14 bases lay in between. The CDR3 coding sequence is TGTGCCAGCAGCGTGGAGGGCAGAAGAGACAATGAGCAGTTCTTC. This codes for CASSVEGRRDNEQFF. The whole variable domain, remainder taken from reference TRBV9 and TRBJ2-1, is DSGVTQTPKHLITATGQRVTLRCSPRSGDLSVYWYQQSLDQGLQFLIQYYNGEERAKGNILERFSAQQFPDLHSELNLSSLELGDSALYFCASSVEGRRDNEQFFGPGTRLTVL.

CDR3 protein: CASSPGVSGPSYEQYF. CDR3 nucleotides: TGTGCCAGCAGCCCCGGCGTTAGTGGGCCTTCCTACGAGCAGTACTTC. The chain has TRBV7-2 and TRBJ2-7, with D unclear. The CDR3 contains 16 residues. The V gene lost 5 bases and the J gene lost 1 base, with 18 bases spanning the gap. Germline V gene data show CDR1 as SGHTA and CDR2 as FQGNSA.

The genes are TRBV19 and TRBJ1-2, with no clear D. V was shortened by 6 bases and J by 5 bases, with 16 bases between the two germline ends. Germline CDR1 and CDR2: LNHDA and SQIVND (reference sequence). The CDR3 contains 14 residues. CDR3 nucleotides: TGTGCCAGTAGCCCCAAACTGCCCCTTTATGGCTACACCTTC. This translates into CASSPKLPLYGYTF.

V usage is TRBV27 and J usage is TRBJ2-1, with 10 bases identical to TRBD2. Germline lookup yields CDR1 MNHEY and CDR2 SMNVEV (reference sequence). This CDR3 comprises 15 residues. With V trimmed by 2 bases and J by 10 bases, 8 bases remained unmatched. The CDR3 here is CASSLASSGGREQFF. CDR3 bases: TGTGCCAGCAGTTTAGCGTCTAGCGGGGGCCGAGAGCAGTTCTTC.

The chain joins TRBV10-1 to TRBJ2-2; D is possibly TRBD2 (5 bases). Germline V lookup: CDR1 WNHNN, CDR2 SYGVQD (reference sequence). The CDR3 spans 13 residues. Trimming took 6 bases from V and 1 from J, leaving 6 bases between them. CDR3 bases: TGCGCCAGCAGCGGGGAGAACACCGGGGAGCTGTTTTTT. Amino acids: CASSGENTGELFF.

The chain uses TRBV9 and TRBJ2-7; 14 bases match TRBD2. V shed 4 bases, J shed 3 bases, and the junction held 12 bases outside the gene matches. CDR3 length: 18 amino acids. Germline CDR1 and CDR2: SGDLS and YYNGEE. The CDR3 DNA reads TGTGCCAGCAGCCGAAGCGGGACTAGCGGGAGAGGGAACTACGAGCAGTACTTC. Protein sequence: CASSRSGTSGRGNYEQYF.

This sequence joins TRBV27 and TRBJ1-3; possibly TRBD1 for D (6 bases). This CDR3 is built from 16 residues. V was shortened by 5 bases and J by 0 bases, with 14 bases between the two germline ends. Germline V CDR1 and CDR2: MNHEY, SMNVEV (reference sequence). CDR3 nucleotides: TGTGCCAGCAGTCCCCTTTTCAGGGGCTCTGGAAACACCATATATTTT. Translation: CASSPLFRGSGNTIYF.

The genes are TRBV6-5 and TRBJ2-5, with 7 positions matching TRBD2. V lost 4 bases to trimming and J lost 3 bases; unmatched junction nucleotides: 8. Germline CDR1 is MNHEY and CDR2 is SVGAGI. This CDR3 region has 15 residues. The CDR3 sequence: CASSFSLADKETQYF. CDR3 nucleotides: TGTGCCAGCAGTTTCTCCCTAGCGGATAAAGAGACCCAGTACTTC.

J is TRBJ1-3 and V is TRBV5-4, with D perhaps TRBD1 (6 bases). Trimming shortened V by 4 bases and J by 0 bases, and 11 bases separated the two germline ends. This CDR3 spans 15 amino acids. Germline-derived CDR1 and CDR2 are SGHNT and YYREEE (reference sequence). In nucleotides, the CDR3 is TGTGCCAGCAGCATCCAGGGGATCTCTGGAAACACCATATATTTT. This codes for CASSIQGISGNTIYF.

V usage is TRBV4-3 and J usage is TRBJ2-3; the D gene is possibly TRBD2 (5 bases). The CDR3 totals 15 residues. Germline CDR1 is LGHNA and CDR2 is YSLEER. Trimming left V 1 base short and J 3 bases short, with 11 bases between. This chain's CDR3 is CASSQAARDTDTQYF. Here the CDR3 DNA reads TGCGCCAGCAGCCAAGCCGCCCGGGATACAGATACGCAGTATTTT.

The chain recombines TRBV7-8 with TRBJ2-2; D may be TRBD2 (7 bases). Trimming pared 6 bases from V and 0 bases from J, leaving 11 bases between. The CDR3 has 15 residues. CDR1 and CDR2 (germline): SGHVS, FQNEAQ. In DNA, the CDR3 is TGTGCCAGCAGAGGGGGGGCTACGAACACCGGGGAGCTGTTTTTT. Residues: CASRGGATNTGELFF.

J is TRBJ2-5 and V is TRBV5-6, with 7 bases aligning to TRBD1. CDR1 is SGHDT and CDR2 is YYEEEE in the germline V gene. The length of the CDR3 is 16 residues. Trimming at V came to 4 bases and at J to 5 bases, leaving 14 bases not matched to a gene. The DNA for the CDR3 is TGTGCCAGCAGCATAAGCGACAGGGTGACAATGGAGACCCAGTACTTC. The encoded protein is CASSISDRVTMETQYF.

The gene calls are TRBV19 and TRBJ1-6, with 11 bases lining up with TRBD1. The germline CDR1 and CDR2 sequences are LNHDA and SQIVND (reference sequence). J was trimmed by 10 bases and V by 7 bases; bases with no gene match: 6. CDR3 size: 14 residues. This chain's CDR3 is CASTLGQGASPLHF. Written as DNA, the CDR3 is TGTGCCAGTACTCTCGGACAGGGGGCATCACCCCTCCACTTT.

The chain links TRBV11-3 to TRBJ2-1; weak D call: TRBD1 (5 bases). Germline CDR1 SGHNT, CDR2 YENEEA. Deletions cut 2 bases from V and 3 bases from J, with 8 bases between. The length of the CDR3 is 14 residues. CDR3 nucleotides: TGTGCCAGCAGCTTACAAGGGGTCTACAATGAGCAGTTCTTC. It codes for CASSLQGVYNEQFF.

The chain has TRBV28 and TRBJ1-5; D may be TRBD1 (5 bases). V was cut by 7 bases and J by 6 bases, with 19 bases left in between. Germline values: CDR1 MDHEN, CDR2 SYDVKM. This CDR3 comprises 15 residues. The CDR3 nucleotides are TGTGCCAGCACGTCGGGGGTGGGGGAGTTTCAGCCCCAGCATTTT. Translation gives CASTSGVGEFQPQHF.

The chain combines TRBV24-1 with TRBJ2-3, with D hard to call. Germline assignment: CDR1 KGHDR and CDR2 SFDVKD. This CDR3 contains 17 residues. V was cut by 0 bases and J by 1 base, with 13 bases left in between. The CDR3 region is CATSDLSSVDGTDTQYF. The CDR3 region has the DNA TGTGCCACCAGTGATTTGTCTTCAGTCGATGGCACAGATACGCAGTATTTT.

The chain recombines TRBV7-2 with TRBJ2-7; 14 bases fit TRBD2. Germline V gene lookup returns CDR1 SGHTA and CDR2 FQGNSA. V lost 3 bases to trimming and J lost 2 bases; unmatched junction nucleotides: 3. The CDR3 has 16 amino acids. This chain's CDR3 is CASSLWTSGGTYEQYF. DNA of the CDR3: TGTGCCAGCAGCTTGTGGACTAGCGGGGGGACCTACGAGCAGTACTTC.

The chain links TRBV6-5 to TRBJ2-3; D remains ambiguous. The CDR3 contains 14 residues. Deletions cut 5 bases from V and 6 bases from J, with 15 bases between. Germline V gene data show CDR1 as MNHEY and CDR2 as SVGAGI. CDR3 in amino acids: CASSPALRGDTQYF. In nucleotides, the CDR3 is TGTGCCAGCAGTCCGGCACTCCGCGGTGATACGCAGTATTTT.

Concerning this clone: The junction departs from the called germline gene at one end, perhaps through a read error. The genes are TRBV5-6 and TRBJ2-1; 11 positions agree with TRBD2. There are 16 residues in the CDR3. Looked up from germline, CDR1 is SGHDT and CDR2 is YYEEEE. CDR3 bases: TGTGCCGGCAGCAACCAACTAGCGGGAGTCTACAATGAGCAGTTCTTC. Translated: CAGSNQLAGVYNEQFF.

This clone showed up just a few times. The chain recombines TRBV30 with TRBJ1-6; the D gene is possibly TRBD1 (6 bases). The germline gives CDR1 GTSNPN, CDR2 SVGIG (reference sequence). CDR3 length equals 16 residues. Trimming cost V 3 bases and J 0 bases, with 12 bases left between them. The CDR3 nucleotides read TGTGCCTGGAGGGACAGATTAAGCTCCTATAATTCACCCCTCCACTTT. Its translation: CAWRDRLSSYNSPLHF.

The chain uses TRBV7-9 and TRBJ1-4, with 8 positions matching TRBD1. Trimming took 5 bases from V and 6 from J; bases not matched to a gene: 8. The CDR3 has 15 residues. Germline CDR1 SEHNR, CDR2 FQNEAQ (reference sequence). DNA of the CDR3: TGTGCCAGCAGCGGGCGGACAGGGATGGATGAAAAACTGTTTTTT. This sequence encodes CASSGRTGMDEKLFF.